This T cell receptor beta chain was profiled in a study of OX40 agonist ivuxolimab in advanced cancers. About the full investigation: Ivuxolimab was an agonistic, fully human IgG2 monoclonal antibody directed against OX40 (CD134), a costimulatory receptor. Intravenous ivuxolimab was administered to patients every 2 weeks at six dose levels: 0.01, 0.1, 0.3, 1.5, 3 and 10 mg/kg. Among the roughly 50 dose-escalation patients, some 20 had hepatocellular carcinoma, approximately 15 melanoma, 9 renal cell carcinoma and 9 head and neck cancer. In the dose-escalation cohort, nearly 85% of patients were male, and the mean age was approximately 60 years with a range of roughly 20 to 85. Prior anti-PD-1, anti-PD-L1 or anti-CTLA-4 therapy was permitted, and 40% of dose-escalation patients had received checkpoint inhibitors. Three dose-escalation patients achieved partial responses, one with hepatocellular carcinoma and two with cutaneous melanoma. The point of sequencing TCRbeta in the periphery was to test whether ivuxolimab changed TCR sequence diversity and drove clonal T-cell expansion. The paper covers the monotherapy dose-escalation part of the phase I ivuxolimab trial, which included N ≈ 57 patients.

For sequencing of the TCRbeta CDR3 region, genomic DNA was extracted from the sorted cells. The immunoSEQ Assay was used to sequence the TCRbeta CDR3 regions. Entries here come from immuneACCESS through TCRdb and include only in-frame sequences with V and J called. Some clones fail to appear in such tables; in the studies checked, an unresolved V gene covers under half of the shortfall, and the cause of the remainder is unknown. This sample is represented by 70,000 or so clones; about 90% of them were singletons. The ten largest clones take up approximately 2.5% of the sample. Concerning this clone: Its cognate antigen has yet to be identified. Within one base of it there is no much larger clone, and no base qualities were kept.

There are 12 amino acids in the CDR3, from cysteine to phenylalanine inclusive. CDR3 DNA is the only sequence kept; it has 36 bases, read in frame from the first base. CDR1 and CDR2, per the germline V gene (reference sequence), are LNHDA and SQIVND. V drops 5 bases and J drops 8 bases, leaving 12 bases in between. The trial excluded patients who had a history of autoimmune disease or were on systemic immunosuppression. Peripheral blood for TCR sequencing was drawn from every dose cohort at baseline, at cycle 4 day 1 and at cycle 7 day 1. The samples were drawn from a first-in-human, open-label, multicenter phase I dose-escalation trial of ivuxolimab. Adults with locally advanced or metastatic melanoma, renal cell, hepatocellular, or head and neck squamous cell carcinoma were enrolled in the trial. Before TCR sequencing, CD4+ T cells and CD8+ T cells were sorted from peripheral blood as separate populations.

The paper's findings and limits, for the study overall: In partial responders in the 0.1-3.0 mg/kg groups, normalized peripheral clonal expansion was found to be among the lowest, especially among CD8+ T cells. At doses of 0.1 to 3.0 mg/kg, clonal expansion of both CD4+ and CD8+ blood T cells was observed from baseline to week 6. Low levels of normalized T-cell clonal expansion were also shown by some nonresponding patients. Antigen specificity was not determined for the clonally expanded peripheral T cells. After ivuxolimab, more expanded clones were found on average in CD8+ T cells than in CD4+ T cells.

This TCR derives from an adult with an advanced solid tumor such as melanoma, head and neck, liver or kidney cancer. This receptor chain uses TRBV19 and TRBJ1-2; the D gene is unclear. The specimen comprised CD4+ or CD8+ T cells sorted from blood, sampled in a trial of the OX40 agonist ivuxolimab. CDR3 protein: CASSPSSQGYTF. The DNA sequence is TGTGCCAGTAGTCCCTCATCACAGGGCTACACCTTC.